The entry below gives a single TCR beta chain sequence along with its context. No cognate antigen has been identified for it. It has no much larger one-base neighbor in the sample; base qualities were not kept. This specimen belongs to a study of blood T cell repertoires in COVID-19 (dated by TCRdb to 2020 to 2021). Broadly, across the study: Samples from collaborators originated in the United States, Italy and Spain and spanned both the acute and convalescent phases of COVID-19. The prospective study material was composed of cDNA or gDNA derived from T cells, B-cell-depleted T cells, or PBMCs. Deeply sampled blood TCRbeta repertoires from subjects exposed to, actively infected with, or recovered from COVID-19 were included in the dataset. The repertoires were released in a freely available public database intended as a resource for research on the immune response to SARS-CoV-2. Samples came from the ongoing ImmuneRACE study (first 160 participants) plus 1,254 subjects from 6 global collaborators. The sample metadata nearly always contained a de-identified subject ID, COVID-19 status, age in years and sex. HLA class I and class II types, where available, came from metadata supplied by the sample provider rather than from assay-based typing.

TCRbeta CDR3 regions were amplified from genomic DNA by means of the immunoSEQ Assay, a bias-controlled multiplex PCR. The source study handled its data this way. Within the assay, amplification of reference gene primers was used to estimate how many nucleated cells each sample contained. Sequence reads were collapsed and filtered to measure the absolute abundance of every unique TCRbeta CDR3 rearrangement. For each sample, productive Simpson clonality was calculated by taking the square root of Simpson's diversity index across productive rearrangements. In TCRdb, the immuneACCESS table is reduced to in-frame sequences with V and J assigned. These tables do not hold every clone; where another copy was compared, an unresolved V gene accounts for under half, and the others remain unexplained. From that table come the V and J calls and clone size; the DNA was used to work out D and trimming. This sample holds a few hundred thousand clones; roughly nine tenths were observed only once. Around a tenth of the sample rests with the top ten.

A second Seattle source provided samples from volunteer blood donors who had recovered from COVID-19. Collaborating institutions collected whole blood in K2EDTA tubes following their own protocols. Collaborator samples were shipped for TCRbeta analysis as frozen whole blood, isolated PBMCs, or DNA extracted from either sample type. Overall results and qualifications from the work: The amount of clinical and demographic metadata varied by source and participant and was provided uncurated.

CDR1 and CDR2 are read off the germline V gene as ENHRY and SYGVKD. Including the terminal cysteine and phenylalanine, the CDR3 comprises 18 residues. Just CDR3 DNA is preserved here, 54 bases in frame from base 1. Trimming costs V 6 bases and J 0 bases, and their ends lie 22 bases apart. Sequencing input: peripheral blood. The receptor's source is a man aged 40-50 years who had recovered from COVID-19. Recombination joined TRBV10-3 with TRBJ2-3; the best D guess is TRBD2, with 5 bases matching. For the CDR3, the sequence is CAIRAASGQPRSTDTQYF. The base sequence is TGTGCCATCAGGGCGGCAAGCGGCCAGCCGAGGAGCACAGATACGCAGTATTTT.